Listed below are T cell receptor beta chains from one sample, sequenced in a study of blood T cell repertoires in COVID-19. Measured with immunoSEQ multiplex PCR; TCRdb has only the in-frame clones, and not every one. The data contain roughly 88,000 clones, about 93% of them singletons. The sample was peripheral blood. The origin of the receptors is a woman aged 45-59 years in a cohort sampled during active COVID-19. The CDR3 runs from the conserved cysteine through the conserved F or W. Fields, in order: V gene, clone size, D gene, J gene, CDR3 DNA, CDR3 protein. D genes are given only for firm matches. Size tells how often a clone was seen (once, few, many) or the class of an expanded clone, and some rows leave it out.

V: TRBV6-1; size: once; D: .; J: TRBJ1-2; DNA: TGTGCCAGCAGTGAAGCGACAGACGGATATGGCTACACCTTC; CDR3: CASSEATDGYGYTF
V: TRBV5-1; size: .; D: .; J: TRBJ1-5; DNA: TGCGCCAGCAGCTTGGGCTATGATCAGCCCCAGCATTTT; CDR3: CASSLGYDQPQHF
V: TRBV4-2; size: .; D: TRBD2; J: TRBJ2-1; DNA: TGTGCCAGCAGCCAAGACTCGCGGGGGTGGGGTGAGCAGTTCTTC; CDR3: CASSQDSRGWGEQFF
V: TRBV25-1; size: .; D: TRBD2; J: TRBJ2-5; DNA: TGTGCCAGCAGTGTGGGACTAGCGGGAGCCGGGGAGACCCAGTACTTC; CDR3: CASSVGLAGAGETQYF
V: TRBV19; size: .; D: .; J: TRBJ1-5; DNA: TGTGCCAGTAGTCCCGGGGAGATCCTTTATAGCAATCAGCCCCAGCATTTT; CDR3: CASSPGEILYSNQPQHF
V: TRBV7-9; size: .; D: TRBD1; J: TRBJ1-2; DNA: TGTGCCAGCAGCTTAGCGGGCGGGACAGGGAGTTATGGCTACACCTTC; CDR3: CASSLAGGTGSYGYTF
V: TRBV5-3; size: once; D: TRBD2; J: TRBJ2-6; DNA: TGTGCCAGAAGCTTGGAAAGGCGGGGGGGCCATCCCGATCCCTCTGGGGCCAACGTCCTGACTTTC; CDR3: CARSLERRGGHPDPSGANVLTF
V: TRBV5-4; size: .; D: .; J: TRBJ2-1; DNA: TGTGCCAGCAGCTTACCAGACGCGGCGTCCTACAATGAGCAGTTCTTC; CDR3: CASSLPDAASYNEQFF
V: TRBV7-9; size: .; D: TRBD1; J: TRBJ2-7; DNA: TGTGCCAGCAGCTTAGCGGCCGGGACAGTGTACTACGAGCAGTACTTC; CDR3: CASSLAAGTVYYEQYF
V: TRBV3-1/TRBV3-2; size: .; D: .; J: TRBJ1-2; DNA: TGTGCCAGCAGCCAAGATAATGGACAGTACTATGGCTACACCTTC; CDR3: CASSQDNGQYYGYTF
V: TRBV6-1; size: .; D: TRBD2; J: TRBJ2-1; DNA: TGTGCCAGCAGTGAACGTCTAGCGGGGGAAAATGAGCAGTTCTTC; CDR3: CASSERLAGENEQFF
V: TRBV5-4; size: .; D: TRBD2; J: TRBJ2-5; DNA: TGTGCCAGCAGCTTGTACGGGGGGGAGACCCAGTACTTC; CDR3: CASSLYGGETQYF
V: TRBV6-5; size: once; D: TRBD1; J: TRBJ2-7; DNA: TGTGCCAGCAGTTACTCTGGGACAGACTCCTACGAGCAGTACTTC; CDR3: CASSYSGTDSYEQYF
V: TRBV9; size: .; D: .; J: TRBJ2-5; DNA: TGTGCCAGCAGCGTCGGGGATCTGAAGACCCAGTACTTC; CDR3: CASSVGDLKTQYF
V: TRBV5-8; size: .; D: .; J: TRBJ1-3; DNA: TGTGCCAGCAGCTTCTTTGTTTTCGGAAACACCATATATTTT; CDR3: CASSFFVFGNTIYF
V: TRBV4-1; size: .; D: .; J: TRBJ1-2; DNA: TGCGCCAGCAGCTCCCTCGTGCGAGGGAACTATGGCTACACCTTC; CDR3: CASSSLVRGNYGYTF
V: TRBV5-1; size: .; D: TRBD1; J: TRBJ1-1; DNA: TGCGCCAGCAGCTTGGAAGGGACAGGGGGCGACATGGCTTTCTTT; CDR3: CASSLEGTGGDMAFF
V: TRBV30; size: few; D: .; J: TRBJ1-2; DNA: TGTGCCTGGAGGATGGGCGGGGCGGACGGCTACACCTTC; CDR3: CAWRMGGADGYTF
V: TRBV16; size: .; D: .; J: TRBJ1-1; DNA: TGTGCCACCGAACGGGGAGGGGGTGACACTGAAGCTTTCTTT; CDR3: CATERGGGDTEAFF
V: TRBV3-1/TRBV3-2; size: .; D: TRBD2; J: TRBJ2-1; DNA: TGTGCCAGCAGCCAAGTGGGACTAGCCCCCATCTTC; CDR3: CASSQVGLAPIF
V: TRBV5-1; size: .; D: TRBD2; J: TRBJ2-1; DNA: TGCGCCAGCAGCTTGGGTGGACTAGCGGAAAATGAGCAGTTCTTC; CDR3: CASSLGGLAENEQFF
V: TRBV27; size: few; D: .; J: TRBJ2-3; DNA: TGTGCCAGCAGCGGGGGGCCAGTAGATACGCAGTATTTT; CDR3: CASSGGPVDTQYF
V: TRBV5-8; size: .; D: .; J: TRBJ1-2; DNA: TGTGCCAGCAGCTACTTACATGGCTACACCTTC; CDR3: CASSYLHGYTF
V: TRBV27; size: .; D: TRBD1; J: TRBJ2-7; DNA: TGTGCCAGCAGTCTGACCCGACAGGGTCTCTACGAGCAGTACTTC; CDR3: CASSLTRQGLYEQYF
V: TRBV6-5; size: .; D: TRBD2; J: TRBJ2-5; DNA: TGTGCCAGCAGGACCGGGACTAGCGGGGGGCAGACCCAGTACTTC; CDR3: CASRTGTSGGQTQYF
V: TRBV6-4; size: .; D: TRBD1; J: TRBJ2-3; DNA: TGTGCCAGCAGAGAAGGACAGGGTGCAGATACGCAGTATTTT; CDR3: CASREGQGADTQYF
V: TRBV27; size: once; D: TRBD1; J: TRBJ1-3; DNA: TGTGCCAGCAGTTCTACAGGGGGCGGAAACACCATATATTTT; CDR3: CASSSTGGGNTIYF
V: TRBV9; size: .; D: .; J: TRBJ2-5; DNA: TGTGCCAGCAGCGTAGATATGGGAGGCCCTTCCAAGACCCAGTACTTC; CDR3: CASSVDMGGPSKTQYF
V: TRBV2; size: few; D: TRBD1; J: TRBJ1-5; DNA: TGTGCCAGCAGCGTCAGGGGGTGGGATCAGCCCCAGCATTTT; CDR3: CASSVRGWDQPQHF